These 15 T cell receptor beta chains were all obtained from the same sample, sequenced in a study of T cells in Graves' hyperthyroidism and ophthalmopathy. The TCR beta CDR3 regions underwent amplification using RNA transcripts as the source. The HTBI set primed first-round TCR CDR3 RT-PCR. Via MiXCR, TCRdb re-called the multiplex PCR reads, giving one row per CDR3 protein. The sample shows 640,000 or so distinct CDR3 sequences, roughly 14% of them seen only once. Source material: blood. These receptors all come from a woman between 40 and 55 years old with Graves' ophthalmopathy.

This clonotype was counted many times. The chain links TRBV6-5 to TRBJ2-7; D is possibly TRBD1 or TRBD2 (5 bases each). Germline V gene lookup returns CDR1 MNHEY and CDR2 SVGAGI. This CDR3 has 14 amino acids. V lost 1 base, J lost 5 bases, and 12 bases lay in between. The CDR3 protein is CASSYYSGQNEQYF. The DNA for the CDR3 is TGTGCCAGCAGTTACTATTCGGGGCAGAACGAGCAGTACTTC.

The chain couples TRBV18 to TRBJ1-1, with TRBD1 identical over 8 bases. Germline V gene sequence: CDR1 KGHSH, CDR2 LQKENI. Trimming cost V 2 bases and J 1 base; bases outside gene matches: 3. CDR3 size: 15 residues. CDR3 nucleotide sequence: TGTGCCAGCTCACCAGGGGACAGGCGGAACACTGAAGCTTTCTTT. Protein product: CASSPGDRRNTEAFF.

This clonotype has a count of ten or more. The rearrangement links TRBV7-2 to TRBJ2-5, with unresolved D. V shed 8 bases and J shed 4 bases, with 14 bases lying between them. Germline assignment: CDR1 SGHTA and CDR2 FQGNSA. The CDR3 is 13 amino acids. CDR3 nucleotide sequence: TGTGCCAGCCTAGGGCTGAACGGAGAGACCCAGTACTTC. Translating it yields CASLGLNGETQYF. Filled out from reference TRBV7-2 and TRBJ2-5, the complete variable domain reads GAGVSQSPSNKVTEKGKDVELRCDPISGHTALYWYRQSLGQGLEFLIYFQGNSAPDKSGLPSDRFSAERTGGSVSTLTIQRTQQEDSAVYLCASLGLNGETQYFGPGTRLLVL.

This clonotype was picked up many times. The genes are TRBV28 and TRBJ1-3, with a weak D call TRBD1 (6 bases). V dropped 2 bases and J dropped 2 bases, with 13 bases sitting between them. This CDR3 spans 16 amino acids. The germline V gene has CDR1 MDHEN and CDR2 SYDVKM. CDR3 nucleotide sequence: TGTGCCAGCAGTTTACTACCGGGGGCAGCTGGAAACACCATATATTTT. This sequence encodes CASSLLPGAAGNTIYF.

This clonotype has at least ten counts. The rearrangement links TRBV19 to TRBJ1-5; 9 positions agree with TRBD1. The germline V gene has CDR1 LNHDA and CDR2 SQIVND (reference sequence). CDR3 size: 13 residues. J lost 7 bases, V lost 7 bases, and 5 bases had no gene match. CDR3: CASIEGQGQPQHF. The CDR3 nucleotides read TGTGCCAGTATTGAGGGACAGGGACAGCCCCAGCATTTT.

The rearrangement uses TRBV14 and TRBJ2-7; possibly TRBD1 for D (5 bases). V lost 4 bases to trimming and J lost 0 bases, with 10 bases between them. CDR3 length: 14 amino acids. Germline V gives CDR1 SGHDN, CDR2 FVKESK. CDR3 in amino acids: CASSPWTTSYEQYF. The CDR3 region has the DNA TGTGCCAGCAGCCCTTGGACAACCTCCTACGAGCAGTACTTC.

In its sample, this clonotype was seen a few times. The chain uses TRBV11-2 and TRBJ2-2; 11 bases are a match to TRBD2. This CDR3 is 17 amino acids long. The junction had 5 bases not matched to a gene; V was cut back by 5 bases and J by 0 bases. CDR1 is SGHAT, CDR2 FQNNGV, per germline. The CDR3 here is CASSRTSGFANTGELFF. CDR3 sequence (DNA): TGTGCCAGCAGCCGGACTAGCGGGTTCGCGAACACCGGGGAGCTGTTTTTT.

The sample holds many counts of this clonotype. The V and J genes are TRBV20-1 and TRBJ2-7; tentative D call: TRBD1 (5 bases). Looked up from germline, CDR1 is DFQATT and CDR2 is SNEGSKA (reference sequence). The CDR3 extends over 12 amino acids. V was cut by 3 bases and J by 4 bases, with 10 bases left in between. The CDR3 DNA follows: TGCAGTGCTAGCGGACAAAGGTACGAGCAGTACTTC. This translates into CSASGQRYEQYF.

The chain uses TRBV6-2 or TRBV6-3 and TRBJ2-1, with D perhaps given as TRBD1 or TRBD2 (5 bases each). Trimming took off 8 bases at V and 2 bases at J, with 13 bases between the two ends. This CDR3 spans 14 amino acids. The germline V gene has CDR1 MNHEY and CDR2 SVGEGT. CDR3 protein: CASSPRDPYNEQFF. CDR3 sequence (DNA): TGTGCCAGCTCACCACGGGACCCCTACAATGAGCAGTTCTTC.

The CDR3 DNA follows: TGTGCCAGCCACAGGGGGCTCAAAGAGACCCAGTACTTC. This translates into CASHRGLKETQYF. V gene TRBV6-1 combines with J gene TRBJ2-5; the match to TRBD1 covers 9 bases. Losses at the gene ends were 8 bases for V and 3 bases for J; bases not matched to a gene: 4. This CDR3 region has 13 residues. Per the germline V gene, CDR1 is MNHNS and CDR2 is SASEGT.

This clonotype was counted ten times or more. The chain has TRBV28 and TRBJ2-7; 12 bases match TRBD2. Trimming removed 5 bases from V and 5 bases from J; junction bases left unmatched: 7. Germline V lookup: CDR1 MDHEN, CDR2 SYDVKM. The CDR3 covers 15 residues. The CDR3 is CASSLTSGRLHEQYF. The CDR3, as DNA: TGTGCCAGCAGTCTAACTAGCGGGAGGTTGCACGAGCAGTACTTC.

V is TRBV29-1 and J is TRBJ2-5; TRBD1 might be the D (6 bases). The CDR3 sequence is 15 residues long. Trimming removed 7 bases from V and 2 bases from J, with 20 bases in between. The V gene's germline CDR1 is SQVTM and CDR2 ANQGSEA. Written as DNA, the CDR3 is TGCAGCGCGGACATCCAGGGGTCTAATCAAGAGACCCAGTACTTC. Its protein is CSADIQGSNQETQYF.

In its sample, this clonotype was seen many times. The genes are TRBV19 and TRBJ1-1, with 8 positions matching TRBD1. The junction had 5 bases not matched to a gene; V was cut back by 10 bases and J by 7 bases. The CDR3 spans 11 residues. CDR1 is LNHDA and CDR2 is SQIVND in the germline V gene (reference sequence). The CDR3 nucleotides read TGTGCCACGTTCACAGGGGGTGAAGCTTTCTTT. It encodes CATFTGGEAFF. Filled out from reference TRBV19 and TRBJ1-1, the complete variable domain reads DGGITQSPKYLFRKEGQNVTLSCEQNLNHDAMYWYRQDPGQGLRLIYYSQIVNDFQKGDIAEGYSVSREKKESFPLTVTSAQKNPTAFYLCATFTGGEAFFGQGTRLTVV.

This clonotype was seen at least ten times. A read error is possible here, since a much larger clone lies one base away. The V and J genes are TRBV29-1 and TRBJ2-7; D unresolved. This CDR3 has 12 residues. CDR1 SQVTM and CDR2 ANQGSEA come from the germline V gene. Written as DNA, the CDR3 is TGCAGCGTTGGGGCGGTAGGTTACGGGCAGTACTTC. This sequence encodes CSVGAVGYGQYF.

The chain links TRBV20-1 to TRBJ2-7; 11 nucleotides line up with TRBD2. The CDR3 runs to 17 residues. The germline V gene encodes CDR1 DFQATT and CDR2 SNEGSKA (reference sequence). V lost 3 bases, J lost 3 bases, and 13 bases stayed unmatched. CDR3 loop: CSARRRTTSGSLYEQYF. CDR3 DNA sequence: TGCAGTGCTAGGAGACGTACTACTAGCGGGAGTCTCTACGAGCAGTACTTC.